The TCR beta chain under discussion was sequenced for a study of cytomegalovirus exposure and HLA in healthy donors. The overall study: Findings of an earlier analysis included more than 90 million unique TCR beta sequences from roughly 200 million T cells.

Study conclusions and caveats: More than 150 TCR beta chains were listed as cytomegalovirus-associated.

Germline V gene lookup returns CDR1 LNHDA and CDR2 SQIVND (reference sequence). This CDR3 spans 14 amino acids. The V gene lost 5 bases and the J gene lost 0 bases, with 8 bases spanning the gap. Notes on this clone: The antigen remains undetermined.

The PCR made use of 60 Vbeta and 13 Jbeta primers. Libraries were prepared by immunoSEQ multiplex PCR; TCRdb keeps only in-frame clonotypes and omits some of them. The repertoire holds approximately 130,000 clones, with roughly three quarters as singletons. The sequence derives from a woman in her forties in good health and CMV-seronegative. The rearrangement uses TRBV19 and TRBJ2-1, with a weak D call TRBD1 (5 bases). Sequencing input: PBMCs. The CDR3 loop reads CASSRTSSYNEQFF. The CDR3 bases are TGTGCCAGTAGTCGGACAAGCTCCTACAATGAGCAGTTCTTC. Based on the CDR3 plus reference TRBV19 and TRBJ2-1, the full variable domain is DGGITQSPKYLFRKEGQNVTLSCEQNLNHDAMYWYRQDPGQGLRLIYYSQIVNDFQKGDIAEGYSVSREKKESFPLTVTSAQKNPTAFYLCASSRTSSYNEQFFGPGTRLTVL.